This TCR beta chain derives from a study of blood T cell repertoires in COVID-19. The overall study: Sample material is recorded as cDNA or gDNA derived from T cells, B-cell-depleted T cells, or PBMCs.

Germline CDR1 LGHDT, CDR2 YNNKEL (reference sequence). J lost 0 bases, V lost 0 bases, and 12 bases had no gene match. CDR3 length: 20 amino acids. Profiling relied on immunoSEQ multiplex PCR, and the TCRdb table lists in-frame clones only, not all of them. This sample has under 250,000 clones, with over 80% found just once. The chain carries TRBV3-1 (or the pseudogene TRBV3-2) and TRBJ2-1, with 9 nucleotides matching TRBD2. Sequencing input: PBMCs or T cells enriched from blood (not recorded which). The sequence was collected from a woman in her 30s with acute COVID-19. DNA for the CDR3: TGTGCCAGCAGCCAAGATCCTCGGCTAGCGGGGACCCGCTCCTACAATGAGCAGTTCTTC. Translated: CASSQDPRLAGTRSYNEQFF.